Each of the 5 T cell receptor beta chains below was sequenced from the same sample in a study of T cell repertoires in cytomegalovirus infection. TCRdb re-derived calls from the reads in MiXCR, one entry per CDR3 protein. The sample lists around 340,000 distinct CDR3 sequences; about 29% were seen once. What these receptors recognize is not known. Specimen: cultured PBMCs, collected from culture after CMV antigen stimulation. These receptors came from a human donor in good health (CMV status not recorded). Some clones in this sample may be carry-over from other donors' samples.

This clonotype was detected only a few times. The gene calls are TRBV12-3 or TRBV12-4 and TRBJ2-7, with unresolved D. Trimming stripped 3 bases from V and 5 bases from J, with 8 bases between. The CDR3 is 12 residues long. CDR3 DNA: TGTGCCAGCAGTTTTGGGAAAAACGAGCAGTACTTC. Protein: CASSFGKNEQYF.

J is TRBJ2-3 and V is TRBV7-3; maybe TRBD2 (6 bases). Between the trimmed V and J ends, which lost 5 bases and 2 bases, there was a span of 17 bases. The germline V gene encodes CDR1 SGHTA and CDR2 FQGTGA. The CDR3 is made up of 16 amino acids. DNA for the CDR3: TGTGCCAGCAGCCCGAGTAGGGACTCGTCCACAGATACGCAGTATTTT. Encoded protein: CASSPSRDSSTDTQYF.

This sequence joins TRBV12-5 and TRBJ1-4; 8 bases are shared with TRBD1. With 5 bases clipped from V and 3 bases from J, the junction kept 11 bases outside the gene matches. CDR1 and CDR2 from the germline V gene are LGHNT and FRNRAP. The CDR3 is made up of 17 amino acids. CDR3 amino acids: CASGGQGFFDPNEKLFF. The CDR3 region has the DNA TGTGCTAGTGGTGGACAGGGCTTTTTCGATCCTAATGAAAAACTGTTTTTT. The full variable domain, its missing parts supplied by reference TRBV12-5 and TRBJ1-4, is DARVTQTPRHKVTEMGQEVTMRCQPILGHNTVFWYRQTMMQGLELLAYFRNRAPLDDSGMPKDRFSAEMPDATLATLKIQPSEPRDSAVYFCASGGQGFFDPNEKLFFGSGTQLSVL.

This clonotype appeared many times. V is TRBV29-1 and J is TRBJ2-2, with 7 bases aligning to TRBD2. This CDR3 spans 12 amino acids. The germline V gene encodes CDR1 SQVTM and CDR2 ANQGSEA. Trimming removed 8 bases from V and 6 bases from J; junction bases left unmatched: 6. DNA for the CDR3: TGCAGCCTCAGACTAGCATCCGGGGAGCTGTTTTTT. Translating it yields CSLRLASGELFF.

The chain uses TRBV27 and TRBJ2-2; tentatively, D is TRBD1 or TRBD2 (5 bases each). Trimming cost V 5 bases and J 4 bases, with 20 bases left between them. Germline lookup yields CDR1 MNHEY and CDR2 SMNVEV (reference sequence). CDR3 length equals 17 residues. In DNA, the CDR3 is TGTGCCAGCAGTCCCCGGGGACCACGCCCCAGCACCGGGGAGCTGTTTTTT. Translation gives CASSPRGPRPSTGELFF.